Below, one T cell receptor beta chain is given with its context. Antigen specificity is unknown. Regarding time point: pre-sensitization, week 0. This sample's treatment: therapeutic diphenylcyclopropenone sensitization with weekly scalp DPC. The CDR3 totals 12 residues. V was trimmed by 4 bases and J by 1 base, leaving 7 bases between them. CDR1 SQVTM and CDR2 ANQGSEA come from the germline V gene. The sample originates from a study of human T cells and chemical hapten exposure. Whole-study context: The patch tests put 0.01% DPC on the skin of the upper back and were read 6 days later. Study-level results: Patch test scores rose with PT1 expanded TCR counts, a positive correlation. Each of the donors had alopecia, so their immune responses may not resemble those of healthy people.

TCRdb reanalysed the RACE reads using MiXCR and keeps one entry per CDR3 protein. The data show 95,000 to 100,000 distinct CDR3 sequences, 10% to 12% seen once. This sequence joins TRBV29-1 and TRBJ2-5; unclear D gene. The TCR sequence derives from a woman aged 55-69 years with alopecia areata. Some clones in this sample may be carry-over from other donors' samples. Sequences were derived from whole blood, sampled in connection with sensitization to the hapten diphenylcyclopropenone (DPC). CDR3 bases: TGCAGCGTTGCCAGGATCCAAGAGACCCAGTACTTC. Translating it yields CSVARIQETQYF.